What follows are 2 T cell receptor beta chains derived from one specimen sequenced in a study of Ad26.COV2.S vaccination and SARS-CoV-2 variants. The treatment here: 19 received Ad26.COV2.S at low or high dose, single or two shots; about 5 received placebo; per-sample allocation not given. Collection of samples fell on day 63 after the first vaccine or placebo injection. This table comes from immunoSEQ multiplex PCR, and its TCRdb copy is limited to in-frame clones, with some not included. This table holds hundreds of thousands of clones, roughly 90% found once. The material was peripheral blood, obtained in a trial of Ad26.COV2.S vaccine versus placebo. These receptors all stem from a person aged 18 to 59 who received the Ad26.COV2.S COVID-19 vaccine or a placebo.

J is TRBJ1-1 and V is TRBV27; D is undetermined. V lost 5 bases and J 0 bases, leaving 7 bases between the germline ends. This CDR3 has 13 residues. The germline V gene has CDR1 MNHEY and CDR2 SMNVEV (reference sequence). CDR3 amino acids: CASSHGMNTEAFF. The DNA for the CDR3 is TGTGCCAGCAGTCATGGGATGAACACTGAAGCTTTCTTT.

This clone was observed once. This rearrangement joins TRBV7-2 to TRBJ2-1; possibly TRBD1 for D (6 bases). The CDR3 runs 15 residues. The germline V and J ends were trimmed by 1 base and 2 bases, with 9 bases remaining between them. Germline CDR1 and CDR2: SGHTA and FQGNSA. CDR3 sequence reads: CASSLGGQTYNEQFF. The CDR3 DNA follows: TGTGCCAGCAGCTTAGGAGGACAGACCTACAATGAGCAGTTCTTC. Looking up the rest from reference TRBV7-2 and TRBJ2-1 gives the full variable domain: GAGVSQSPSNKVTEKGKDVELRCDPISGHTALYWYRQSLGQGLEFLIYFQGNSAPDKSGLPSDRFSAERTGGSVSTLTIQRTQQEDSAVYLCASSLGGQTYNEQFFGPGTRLTVL.